A few counts support the clone carrying this TCR beta chain. Its antigen is undetermined. This entry comes from a study of blood T cells in healthy people across ages. A second PCR of roughly 7 to 11 cycles used a sample-barcoded 5' primer and a J-beta primer mix. MiXCR was run by TCRdb on the 5' RACE reads, yielding one entry per CDR3 protein. The sample lists more than 600,000 distinct CDR3 sequences; 20% to 30% were seen once. The germline V gene has CDR1 SGHDT and CDR2 YYEEEE. The length of the CDR3 is 16 residues. V was shortened by 0 bases and J by 0 bases, with 7 bases between the two germline ends. The sample providers were healthy Caucasian people from Russia, aged roughly 6 to 95. General study points: Age advanced and TCR beta diversity per million T cells fell, roughly linearly.

The sample also formed part of further work on T cells of mothers and their children. As that report states: In each mother, TCR beta CDR3 reads exceeded 8 million; in each child, they numbered around 3 million.

This rearrangement joins TRBV5-6 to TRBJ2-6, with no clear D. This receptor was identified in a boy younger than 18 in good health. The sequenced sample was blood. The chain's CDR3 is CASSLGPSSGANVLTF. The CDR3 coding sequence is TGTGCCAGCAGCTTGGGACCAAGCTCTGGGGCCAACGTCCTGACTTTC.